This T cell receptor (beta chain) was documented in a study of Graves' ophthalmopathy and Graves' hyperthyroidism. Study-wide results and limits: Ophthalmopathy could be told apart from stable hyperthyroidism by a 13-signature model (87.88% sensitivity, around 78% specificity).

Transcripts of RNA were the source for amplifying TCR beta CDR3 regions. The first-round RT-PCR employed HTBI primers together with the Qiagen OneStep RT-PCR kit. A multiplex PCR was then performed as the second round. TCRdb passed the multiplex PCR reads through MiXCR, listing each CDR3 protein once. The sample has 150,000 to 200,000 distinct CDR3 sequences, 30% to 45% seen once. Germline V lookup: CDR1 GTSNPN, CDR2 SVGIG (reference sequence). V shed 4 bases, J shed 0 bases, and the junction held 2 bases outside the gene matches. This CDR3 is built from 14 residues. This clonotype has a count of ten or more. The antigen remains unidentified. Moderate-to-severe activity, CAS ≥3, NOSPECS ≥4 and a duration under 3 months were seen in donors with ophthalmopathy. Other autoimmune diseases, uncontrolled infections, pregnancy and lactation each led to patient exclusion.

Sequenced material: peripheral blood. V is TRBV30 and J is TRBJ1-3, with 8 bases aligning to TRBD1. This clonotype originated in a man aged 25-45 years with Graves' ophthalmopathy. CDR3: CAWNRGSSGNTIYF. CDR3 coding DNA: TGTGCCTGGAACAGGGGGAGCTCTGGAAACACCATATATTTT.